Here is one T cell receptor (beta chain) with its context. The length of the CDR3 is 17 residues. Trimming at V came to 7 bases and at J to 4 bases, leaving 9 bases not matched to a gene. CDR1 SGHVS and CDR2 FNYEAQ come from the germline V gene. Assay: immunoSEQ multiplex PCR; the TCRdb copy retains only in-frame clones and omits some. The sample shows 65,000 to 75,000 clones, more than 90% of them seen only once. This entry comes from a study of blood T cell repertoires in COVID-19. Overall study: Samples taken during acute and convalescent COVID-19 were collected in the United States, Italy and Spain.

This receptor was obtained from a man aged 50-59 years with acute or convalescent COVID-19. Material for sequencing was peripheral blood. This chain uses TRBV7-6 with TRBJ2-2, with TRBD2 identical over 13 bases. This CDR3 reads CASNPMTSGGLTGELFF. In nucleotides, the CDR3 is TGTGCCAGCAACCCAATGACTAGCGGGGGGCTCACCGGGGAGCTGTTTTTT.